The sample holds a few counts of the clone carrying this T cell receptor (beta chain). The sample originates from a study of T-cell reconstitution after alpha-beta-depleted transplantation in children. The V gene's germline CDR1 is MNHEY and CDR2 SMNVEV (reference sequence). The CDR3 contains 16 residues. The junction had 11 bases not matched to a gene; V was cut back by 5 bases and J by 1 base. Unique molecular identifiers were built into the TCRbeta library. TCRdb re-called the PCR reads with MiXCR, one entry per CDR3 protein. The repertoire holds around 130,000 distinct CDR3 sequences, with roughly 10% as singletons.

The source was PBMCs, mostly from graft donor cells, collected 180 days after TCRalphabeta/CD19-depleted stem cell transplant. The TCR comes from a girl in the first two years of life who had a stem cell transplant for combined immunodeficiency, so the T cells may come from the graft donor. The V and J genes are TRBV27 and TRBJ2-7; 7 bases fit TRBD2. CDR3 DNA sequence: TGTGCCAGCAGTACCGCCGGACTAGGCGGGTCCTACGAGCAGTACTTC. Translating gives CASSTAGLGGSYEQYF.